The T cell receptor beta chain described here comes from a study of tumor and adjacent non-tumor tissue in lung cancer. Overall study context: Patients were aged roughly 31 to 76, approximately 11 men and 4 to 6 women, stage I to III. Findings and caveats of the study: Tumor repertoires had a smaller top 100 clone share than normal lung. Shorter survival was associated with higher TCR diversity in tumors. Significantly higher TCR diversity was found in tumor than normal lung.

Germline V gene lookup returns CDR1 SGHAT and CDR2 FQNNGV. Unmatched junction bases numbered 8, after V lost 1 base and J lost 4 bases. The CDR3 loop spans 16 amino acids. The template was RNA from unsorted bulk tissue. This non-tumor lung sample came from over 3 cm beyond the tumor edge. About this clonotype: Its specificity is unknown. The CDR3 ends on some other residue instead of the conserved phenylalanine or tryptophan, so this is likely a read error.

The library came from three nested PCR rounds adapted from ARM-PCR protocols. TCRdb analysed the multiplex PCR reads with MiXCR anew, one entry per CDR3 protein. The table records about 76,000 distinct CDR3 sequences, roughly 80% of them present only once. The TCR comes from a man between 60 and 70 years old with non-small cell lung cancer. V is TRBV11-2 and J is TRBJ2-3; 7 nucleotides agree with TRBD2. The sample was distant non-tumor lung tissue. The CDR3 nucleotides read TGTGCCAGCAGCTTAGGAGGTGGGACTATCGCAGATACGCAGTATTAT. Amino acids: CASSLGGGTIADTQYY.